This TCR beta chain was observed in a study of blood T cell repertoires in COVID-19. Study-wide context: Donors in the United States, Italy and Spain gave samples during acute or convalescent COVID-19. Sources were T cells, B-cell-depleted T cells, or PBMCs; the material itself was cDNA or gDNA.

Repertoires were generated with immunoSEQ multiplex PCR, while TCRdb's copy carries only in-frame clones and drops some. The table lists fewer than 250,000 clones, about 82% of them singletons. V gave up 2 bases and J gave up 3 bases, with 8 bases separating them. Germline V gene sequence: CDR1 MNHNS, CDR2 SASEGT. The CDR3 is 14 amino acids. Recruited during active infection, patients (from Seattle) were subsequently followed longitudinally. Sequencing was performed on peripheral blood. The TCR sequence derives from an elderly woman with COVID-19, enrolled during active disease. The chain employs TRBV6-1 and TRBJ1-3, with D possibly being TRBD1 (6 bases). CDR3 region: CASSETGLGNTIYF. CDR3 bases: TGTGCCAGCAGTGAAACAGGGCTTGGAAACACCATATATTTT.